This TCR beta chain was captured by sequencing in a study of T cells of healthy individuals (dated by TCRdb to about 2018). Library method: 5' RACE. Sequencing relied on an Illumina MiSeq. TCRdb ran its own pipeline on the public reads, namely fastp trimming at Q25 and MiXCR clone calling, and kept in-frame beta chains. Rows merge per CDR3 protein into single entries with the most common DNA and genes. This sample lists tens of thousands of distinct CDR3 sequences; 15% to 20% were detected once. The ten most abundant clones make up around 5% of the sample. This clonotype was seen a few times. No cognate antigen has been identified for it. No much larger clone exists at a distance of one base, and base qualities are not known. Trimming leaves V shorter by 3 bases and J shorter by 2 bases, with the junction holding 5 bases beyond the gene matches. In the germline V gene, CDR1 corresponds to SGHRS and CDR2 to YFSETQ. The CDR3 spans 16 residues, from the cysteine through the phenylalanine. CDR3 DNA is the only sequence kept; it has 48 bases, read in frame from the first base.

This receptor was taken from a human donor in good health. The V and J genes are TRBV5-1 and TRBJ2-3, and TRBD2 matches 11 of the central bases. The CDR3 region has the sequence CASSSFSGGVTDTQYF. The DNA is as follows: TGCGCCAGCAGCTCCTTTAGCGGGGGGGTCACAGATACGCAGTATTTT.